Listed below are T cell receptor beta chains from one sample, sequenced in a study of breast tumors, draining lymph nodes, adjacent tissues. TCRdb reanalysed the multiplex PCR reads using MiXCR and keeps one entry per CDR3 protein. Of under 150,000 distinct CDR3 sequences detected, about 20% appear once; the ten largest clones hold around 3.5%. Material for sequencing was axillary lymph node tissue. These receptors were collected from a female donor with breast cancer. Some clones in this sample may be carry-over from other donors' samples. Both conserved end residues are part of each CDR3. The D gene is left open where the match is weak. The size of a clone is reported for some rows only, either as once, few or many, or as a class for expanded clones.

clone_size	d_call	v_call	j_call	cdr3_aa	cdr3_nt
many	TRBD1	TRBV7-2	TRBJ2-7	CASSLATGLYEQYF	TGTGCCAGCAGCTTAGCGACAGGGCTGTACGAGCAGTACTTC
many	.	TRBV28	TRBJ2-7	CASSLPRQTGYEQYF	TGTGCCAGCAGCCTCCCGCGGCAGACGGGTTACGAGCAGTACTTC
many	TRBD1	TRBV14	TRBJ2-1	CASSRQGRYEQFF	TGTGCCAGCAGCCGACAGGGGAGGTATGAGCAGTTCTTC
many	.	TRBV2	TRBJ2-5	CASSGALRAETQYF	TGTGCCAGCAGTGGGGCACTTCGGGCGGAGACCCAGTACTTC
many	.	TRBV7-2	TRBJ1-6	CASEKGTNSPLHF	TGTGCCAGTGAGAAGGGCACTAATTCACCCCTCCACTTT
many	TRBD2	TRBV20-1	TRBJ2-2	CSAPLAGGPTGELFF	TGCAGTGCGCCTCTAGCGGGGGGGCCTACCGGGGAGCTGTTTTTT
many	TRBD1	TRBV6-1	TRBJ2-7	CASIRTGPPYEQYF	TGTGCCAGCATCAGGACAGGGCCCCCCTACGAGCAGTACTTC
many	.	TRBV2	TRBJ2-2	CASSPGQGATGELFF	TGTGCCAGCTCACCCGGACAAGGAGCCACCGGGGAGCTGTTTTTT
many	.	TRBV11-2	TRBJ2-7	CASSLGRGQYYEQYF	TGTGCCAGCAGCTTAGGTCGAGGACAGTACTACGAGCAGTACTTC
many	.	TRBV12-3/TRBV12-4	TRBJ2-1	CASSLSGGLDNEQFF	TGTGCCAGCAGTTTATCAGGCGGCCTAGATAATGAGCAGTTCTTC
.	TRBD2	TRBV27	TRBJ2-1	CAIAAGGAYNEQFF	TGTGCCATCGCAGCGGGAGGGGCTTACAATGAGCAGTTCTTC